The rows below give T cell receptor beta chains drawn from one sample of a study of T cell repertoires in cytomegalovirus infection. Via MiXCR, TCRdb re-called the reads, giving one row per CDR3 protein. The sample holds roughly 920,000 distinct CDR3 sequences, roughly 30% seen once. What these receptors recognize is not known. Here the sequenced sample was cultured CD8+ T cells from PBMCs, taken from culture after CMV antigen stimulation. Receptors originate from a human donor in good health (CMV status not recorded). Some clones in this sample may be carry-over from other donors' samples. The CDR3 runs from the conserved cysteine through the conserved F or W. Fields, in order: CDR3 protein, CDR3 DNA, V gene, clone size, D gene, J gene. The D gene is left open where the match is weak. Not every row has a clone size; where given, it reads once, few, many or a size class.

CASSLNSMGRNTEAFF,TGTGCCAGCAGCTTAAATAGCATGGGCCGGAACACTGAAGCTTTCTTT,TRBV11-2,few,NA,TRBJ1-1
CSARDRGLDTEAFF,TGCAGTGCTAGGGACAGGGGGCTAGACACTGAAGCTTTCTTT,TRBV20-1,NA,TRBD1,TRBJ1-1
CASSPDNEHSYEQYF,TGTGCCAGCAGCCCGGATAACGAGCACTCCTACGAGCAGTACTTC,TRBV7-6,many,NA,TRBJ2-7
CASTSKRGPNTGELFF,TGTGCCAGTACTAGTAAGCGGGGGCCGAACACCGGGGAGCTGTTTTTT,TRBV19,NA,TRBD2,TRBJ2-2
CASRSRGKGTEAFF,TGTGCCAGCAGGTCCCGGGGGAAGGGCACTGAAGCTTTCTTT,TRBV27,few,NA,TRBJ1-1
CASSGVNPSGANVLTF,TGTGCCAGCAGCGGCGTAAACCCTTCTGGGGCCAACGTCCTGACTTTC,TRBV7-1,NA,NA,TRBJ2-6
CSASLVGTPHYEQFF,TGCAGTGCTAGTCTGGTGGGGACCCCACATTATGAGCAGTTCTTC,TRBV20-1,NA,NA,TRBJ2-1
CASSLDGGPEAFF,TGTGCCAGCAGCTTAGATGGAGGGCCTGAAGCTTTCTTT,TRBV7-6,many,NA,TRBJ1-1
CASSYPRSGGTSSSYNEQFF,TGTGCCAGCAGTTACCCTCGTAGCGGGGGGACCTCAAGCTCCTACAATGAGCAGTTCTTC,TRBV6-2/TRBV6-3,NA,TRBD2,TRBJ2-1
CASSIRRGRTDTQYF,TGTGCCAGTAGTATCAGGCGGGGGCGAACAGATACGCAGTATTTT,TRBV19,NA,NA,TRBJ2-3
CASKLQGVYGYTF,TGTGCCAGCAAATTACAGGGTGTATATGGCTACACCTTC,TRBV28,NA,NA,TRBJ1-2
CASSRWGQGAYTDTQYF,TGCGCCAGCAGCCGTTGGGGACAGGGGGCCTACACAGATACGCAGTATTTT,TRBV4-3,NA,TRBD1,TRBJ2-3
CASRPTGPGEQYF,TGTGCCAGCAGGCCGACAGGGCCCGGCGAGCAGTACTTC,TRBV12-3/TRBV12-4,few,TRBD1,TRBJ2-7
CASSLMWNYGYTF,TGTGCCAGCAGTTTAATGTGGAACTATGGCTACACCTTC,TRBV28,few,NA,TRBJ1-2
CASSLGRKMNTEAFF,TGTGCCAGCAGCTTAGGCCGCAAAATGAACACTGAAGCTTTCTTT,TRBV7-6,many,NA,TRBJ1-1
CASSLRGVPPYNEQFF,TGTGCCAGCAGCTTGAGGGGGGTTCCCCCCTACAATGAGCAGTTCTTC,TRBV5-4,few,NA,TRBJ2-1
CATSRDRDRGPGNQPQHF,TGTGCCACCAGCAGAGATCGGGACAGGGGCCCTGGCAATCAGCCCCAGCATTTT,TRBV15,few,TRBD1,TRBJ1-5
CASSAGTGDPLHF,TGTGCCAGCAGTGCAGGGACAGGGGATCCCCTCCACTTT,TRBV2,few,TRBD1,TRBJ1-6
CASITRLAPDTQYF,TGTGCCAGCATTACGAGACTAGCGCCAGATACGCAGTATTTT,TRBV12-3/TRBV12-4,NA,TRBD2,TRBJ2-3
CASSLRGPWNTEAFF,TGTGCCAGCAGCCTCAGGGGGCCCTGGAACACTGAAGCTTTCTTT,TRBV5-8,NA,TRBD1,TRBJ1-1
CASSSTNNQETQYF,TGTGCCAGCAGTTCGACTAATAACCAAGAGACCCAGTACTTC,TRBV2,once,NA,TRBJ2-5
CASSWDSQNTEAFF,TGTGCCAGCAGTTGGGACAGCCAGAACACTGAAGCTTTCTTT,TRBV6-1,NA,TRBD1,TRBJ1-1
CASRITSGGQGTQYF,TGTGCCAGCAGGATTACTAGCGGGGGTCAAGGGACCCAGTACTTC,TRBV28,NA,TRBD2,TRBJ2-5
CASSELNQPQHF,TGTGCCAGCAGTGAATTAAATCAGCCCCAGCATTTT,TRBV6-5,NA,NA,TRBJ1-5
CAVRAPVETQYF,TGTGCCGTGAGAGCTCCGGTTGAGACCCAGTACTTC,TRBV7-6,many,NA,TRBJ2-5
CASSSRTGTEETQYF,TGTGCCAGCAGCTCAAGGACAGGGACGGAAGAGACCCAGTACTTC,TRBV11-3,NA,TRBD1,TRBJ2-5
CASSGQTDLYNSPLHF,TGTGCCAGCAGCGGTCAGACAGACCTCTATAATTCACCCCTCCACTTT,TRBV7-9,NA,NA,TRBJ1-6
CASSVRYRDSPLYQETQYF,TGTGCCAGCAGTGTGAGATACAGGGATAGTCCATTGTACCAAGAGACCCAGTACTTC,TRBV12-3/TRBV12-4,few,NA,TRBJ2-5
CSARDEHDGGSPLHF,TGCAGTGCTAGAGATGAACATGACGGGGGTTCACCCCTCCACTTT,TRBV20-1,NA,NA,TRBJ1-6
CASSLRPSTHNEQFF,TGTGCCAGCAGTCTCCGTCCTTCCACCCACAATGAGCAGTTCTTC,TRBV28,NA,NA,TRBJ2-1